This T cell receptor (beta chain) comes out of a study of PD-1 blockade in classical Hodgkin lymphoma. With no exception, relapse followed autologous stem cell transplantation in all patients, and brentuximab vedotin exposure varied. The method was immunoSEQ multiplex PCR; TCRdb's version includes in-frame clones alone and lacks a portion of them. This table holds some 60,000 clones, under 95% found once. The CDR3 extends over 14 amino acids. Trimming took 0 bases from V and 10 from J, leaving 15 bases between them. Germline CDR1 reads SGHDN; CDR2 reads FVKESK. This sample comprised peripheral blood mononuclear cells (PBMCs), obtained at baseline. The origin of this receptor is a human donor with classical Hodgkin lymphoma. The V and J genes are TRBV14 and TRBJ1-1, with a possible D match to TRBD1 (5 bases). The CDR3 sequence is CASSQDRFRQGAFF. The CDR3, as DNA: TGTGCCAGCAGCCAAGATCGTTTCCGGCAGGGAGCTTTCTTT.